A single sample is the source of the 19 T cell receptor beta chains below, sequenced in a study of CD8+ T cells in alopecia areata. The sample's treatment: oral pan-JAK inhibitor, 5-10 mg twice daily. Extracted RNA was reverse transcribed into cDNA, the sequencing template. The repertoire was sequenced with immunoSEQ multiplex PCR; TCRdb's copy has only in-frame clones and lacks some. Seen here are around 160,000 clones, approximately 62% observed once, and the top ten hold over 12%. The material sequenced was CD4+ T cells sorted from blood, taken at week 24, from a patient treated with tofacitinib. These TCRs come from a human donor with alopecia areata.

V is TRBV30 and J is TRBJ1-2; 7 positions match TRBD1. Germline V gene sequence: CDR1 GTSNPN, CDR2 SVGIG (reference sequence). This CDR3 is built from 11 residues. V trimming: 4 bases; J trimming: 8 bases; junction bases outside the gene matches: 4. DNA for the CDR3: TGTGCCTGGACCGTAGGGGGCGGCTACACCTTC. Its translation is CAWTVGGGYTF.

A few counts support this clone. The V call is TRBV29-1, the J call TRBJ2-5, with D possibly TRBD2 on 5 matching bases. The CDR3 is 14 amino acids. Trimming stripped 5 bases from V and 2 bases from J, with 15 bases between. CDR1 SQVTM and CDR2 ANQGSEA come from the germline V gene. CDR3 DNA sequence: TGCAGCGTTAGCCAGCGAGGGCCACAAGAGACCCAGTACTTC. Encoded protein: CSVSQRGPQETQYF.

This rearrangement joins TRBV30 to TRBJ1-2; D not certain. CDR1 GTSNPN and CDR2 SVGIG come from the germline V gene (reference sequence). With 0 bases removed from V and 4 bases from J, the gap between germline ends came to 9 bases. This CDR3 is built from 13 residues. CDR3 coding DNA: TGTGCCTGGAGTGTGGGGTTTTCCTATGGCTACACCTTC. It codes for CAWSVGFSYGYTF.

This clone was recorded many times. This chain uses TRBV25-1 with TRBJ1-5, with 12 positions matching TRBD1. CDR1 is MGHDK, CDR2 SYGVNS, per germline. The CDR3 totals 15 residues. After removal of 3 bases from V and 6 bases from J, the junction contained 3 bases not matched to a gene. In nucleotides, the CDR3 is TGTGCCAGCAGTGACTGGGACAGGGGGCTTCAGCCCCAGCATTTT. Translated: CASSDWDRGLQPQHF.

Notes on this clone: Within the sample, other DNA sequences also encode this same CDR3. This chain connects TRBV29-1 to TRBJ1-1; perhaps TRBD1 as D (5 bases). The CDR3 extends over 13 amino acids. V dropped 6 bases and J dropped 0 bases, with 11 bases sitting between them. Germline V gene lookup returns CDR1 SQVTM and CDR2 ANQGSEA. CDR3 amino acids: CSVAGRMNTEAFF. CDR3 in DNA: TGCAGCGTGGCGGGACGTATGAACACTGAAGCTTTCTTT.

The chain employs TRBV29-1 and TRBJ1-5; D is unclear. The CDR3 sequence is 13 residues long. The germline V gene encodes CDR1 SQVTM and CDR2 ANQGSEA. This CDR3 reads CVGPLMSNQPQHF. In DNA form, the CDR3 reads TGCGTCGGGCCCCTCATGAGCAATCAGCCCCAGCATTTT.

This chain uses TRBV29-1 with TRBJ1-2, with D maybe TRBD1 (5 bases). Trimming took 4 bases from V and 2 from J, leaving 17 bases between them. This CDR3 is 15 amino acids long. From germline, CDR1 is SQVTM and CDR2 ANQGSEA. The CDR3 loop reads CSVGSGPPRNYGYTF. The CDR3, as DNA: TGCAGCGTTGGATCGGGACCTCCTAGAAACTATGGCTACACCTTC.

The J gene is TRBJ2-5, the V gene TRBV27; either TRBD1 or TRBD2 may fit D (5 bases each). The germline V and J ends were trimmed by 1 base and 3 bases, with 9 bases remaining between them. The germline gives CDR1 MNHEY, CDR2 SMNVEV (reference sequence). The CDR3 consists of 14 residues. CDR3 nucleotides: TGTGCCAGCAGTTTATTTTGGGGGAAAGAGACCCAGTACTTC. Translation: CASSLFWGKETQYF.

This clone was seen a few times. The CDR3 region is CSGEGNRGISYNEQFF. CDR3 DNA: TGCAGCGGGGAGGGGAACAGGGGTATCTCCTACAATGAGCAGTTCTTC. The chain uses TRBV29-1 and TRBJ2-1; D possibly uses TRBD1 or TRBD2 (7 bases each). Trimming took off 7 bases at V and 0 bases at J, with 19 bases between the two ends. Germline loops: CDR1 SQVTM, CDR2 ANQGSEA. The length of the CDR3 is 16 residues.

The gene calls are TRBV5-1 and TRBJ2-6; 7 positions agree with TRBD1. The J segment lost 2 bases and the V segment lost 4 bases, leaving 6 bases of the junction unmatched. From germline, CDR1 is SGHRS and CDR2 YFSETQ. The CDR3 covers 16 residues. The CDR3 sequence: CASSNTGVAGANVLTF. The CDR3 DNA is TGCGCCAGCAGCAATACAGGGGTGGCTGGGGCCAACGTCCTGACTTTC.

The gene calls are TRBV15 and TRBJ2-7, with D possibly TRBD2 on 7 matching bases. Germline V lookup: CDR1 LNHNV, CDR2 YYDKDF (reference sequence). The CDR3 is 15 residues long. Trimming pared 5 bases from V and 2 bases from J, leaving 16 bases between. The CDR3 region is CATSLDWGGPYEQYF. In nucleotides, the CDR3 is TGTGCCACCAGCCTAGACTGGGGGGGCCCCTACGAGCAGTACTTC.

V usage is TRBV7-6 and J usage is TRBJ2-5; TRBD2 matches 12 bases. The V segment lost 1 base and the J segment 2 bases; nucleotides outside the gene matches: 5. The CDR3 is 17 residues long. Germline V lookup: CDR1 SGHVS, CDR2 FNYEAQ. CDR3 DNA: TGTGCCAGCAGCTTAGTAGGACTAGCGGGGTATCAAGAGACCCAGTACTTC. The encoded protein is CASSLVGLAGYQETQYF.

The chain joins TRBV6-5 to TRBJ1-1, with a weak D call TRBD1 (5 bases). Germline V gene data show CDR1 as MNHEY and CDR2 as SVGAGI. The length of the CDR3 is 14 residues. V shed 7 bases and J shed 1 base, with 13 bases lying between them. Here the CDR3 DNA reads TGTGCCAGCAACAAGGGACGCTCGAACACTGAAGCTTTCTTT. Protein product: CASNKGRSNTEAFF.

This clone was recorded a few times. The chain combines TRBV5-6 with TRBJ2-3, with 8 positions matching TRBD2. The CDR3 contains 17 residues. Trimming cost V 4 bases and J 0 bases; bases outside gene matches: 10. CDR1 SGHDT and CDR2 YYEEEE come from the germline V gene. CDR3 loop: CASSPGTRVRSTDTQYF. DNA of the CDR3: TGTGCCAGCAGCCCCGGGACTAGAGTACGTAGCACAGATACGCAGTATTTT.

The chain uses TRBV2 and TRBJ2-2, with D unclear. The CDR3 loop spans 13 amino acids. Trimming took 8 bases from V and 4 from J, leaving 11 bases between them. Germline V gene data show CDR1 as SNHLY and CDR2 as FYNNEI. CDR3 region: CASGRLSTGELFF. Here the CDR3 DNA reads TGTGCCAGCGGCCGGCTGAGCACCGGGGAGCTGTTTTTT.

In its sample, this clone was seen a few times. The J gene is TRBJ2-3, the V gene TRBV9; D tentatively fits TRBD1 or TRBD2 (5 bases each). CDR1 and CDR2 (germline): SGDLS, YYNGEE. This CDR3 spans 15 amino acids. V was trimmed by 4 bases and J by 1 base, leaving 13 bases between them. CDR3 nucleotides: TGTGCCAGCAGCCCGAGGGTAGGGGGCACAGATACGCAGTATTTT. Its translation: CASSPRVGGTDTQYF.

J is TRBJ2-7 and V is TRBV29-1; D gene uncertain. Germline CDR1 and CDR2: SQVTM and ANQGSEA. Trimming removed 5 bases at V and 2 bases at J, with 16 bases between. This CDR3 region has 14 residues. DNA of the CDR3: TGCAGCGTTCGACACGGCGGTGGGGCCTACGAGCAGTACTTC. Protein: CSVRHGGGAYEQYF.

This clone has just a few counts. The rearrangement uses TRBV19 and TRBJ2-1, with D perhaps matching TRBD2 (5 bases). The CDR3 length is 13 residues. V was cut by 3 bases and J by 10 bases, with 13 bases left in between. Germline CDR1 reads LNHDA; CDR2 reads SQIVND (reference sequence). The CDR3, as DNA: TGTGCCAGTAGTATTTTCGGTGGCGGGGAGCAGTTCTTC. Translation: CASSIFGGGEQFF. Complete variable domain (other parts from reference TRBV19 and TRBJ2-1): DGGITQSPKYLFRKEGQNVTLSCEQNLNHDAMYWYRQDPGQGLRLIYYSQIVNDFQKGDIAEGYSVSREKKESFPLTVTSAQKNPTAFYLCASSIFGGGEQFFGPGTRLTVL.

The table lists this clone with a few counts. Other nucleotide sequences from this sample produce the same CDR3. The chain links TRBV30 to TRBJ1-5, with no clear D. The germline V gene has CDR1 GTSNPN and CDR2 SVGIG (reference sequence). Trimming took 0 bases from V and 4 from J, leaving 7 bases between them. The CDR3 is 13 amino acids. The CDR3 loop is CAWSVQTNQPQHF. The CDR3 nucleotides read TGTGCCTGGAGTGTACAGACGAATCAGCCCCAGCATTTT.